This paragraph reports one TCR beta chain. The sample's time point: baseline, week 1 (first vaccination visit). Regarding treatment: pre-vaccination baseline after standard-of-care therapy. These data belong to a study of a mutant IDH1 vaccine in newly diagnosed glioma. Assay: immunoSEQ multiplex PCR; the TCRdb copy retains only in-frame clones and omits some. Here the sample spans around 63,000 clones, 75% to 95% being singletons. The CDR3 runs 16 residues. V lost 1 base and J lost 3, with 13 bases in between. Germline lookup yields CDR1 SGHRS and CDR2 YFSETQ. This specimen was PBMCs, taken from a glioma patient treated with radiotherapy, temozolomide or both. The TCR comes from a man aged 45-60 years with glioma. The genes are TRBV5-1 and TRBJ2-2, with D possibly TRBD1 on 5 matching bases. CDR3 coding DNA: TGCGCCAGCAGCTTGCCGTCCGGACAAGACACCGGGGAGCTGTTTTTT. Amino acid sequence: CASSLPSGQDTGELFF.